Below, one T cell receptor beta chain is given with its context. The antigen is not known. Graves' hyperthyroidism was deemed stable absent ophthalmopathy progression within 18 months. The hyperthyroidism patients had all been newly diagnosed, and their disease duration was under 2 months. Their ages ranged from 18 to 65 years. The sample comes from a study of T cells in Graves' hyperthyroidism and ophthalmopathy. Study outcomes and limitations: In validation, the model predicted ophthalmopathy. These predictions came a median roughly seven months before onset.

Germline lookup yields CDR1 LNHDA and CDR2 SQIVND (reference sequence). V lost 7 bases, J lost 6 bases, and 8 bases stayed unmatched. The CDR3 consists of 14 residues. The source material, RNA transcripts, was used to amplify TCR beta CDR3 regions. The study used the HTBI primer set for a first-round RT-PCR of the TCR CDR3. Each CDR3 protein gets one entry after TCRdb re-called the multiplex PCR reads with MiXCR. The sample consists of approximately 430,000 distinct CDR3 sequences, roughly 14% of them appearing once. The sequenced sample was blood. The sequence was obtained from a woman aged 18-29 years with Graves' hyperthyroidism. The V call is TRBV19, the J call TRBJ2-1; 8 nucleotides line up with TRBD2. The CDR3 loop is CASNAGTRANEQFF. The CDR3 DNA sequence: TGTGCCAGTAACGCTGGGACTAGGGCCAATGAGCAGTTCTTC. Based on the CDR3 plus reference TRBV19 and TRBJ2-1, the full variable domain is DGGITQSPKYLFRKEGQNVTLSCEQNLNHDAMYWYRQDPGQGLRLIYYSQIVNDFQKGDIAEGYSVSREKKESFPLTVTSAQKNPTAFYLCASNAGTRANEQFFGPGTRLTVL.